What follows is one TCR beta chain and its context. This entry comes from a study of T cell changes during pregnancy in multiple sclerosis. This CDR3 comprises 15 residues. Germline CDR1 and CDR2: SNHLY and FYNNEI. The ends lost 5 bases at V and 6 bases at J; junction bases unmatched: 5. Clones were sequenced by immunoSEQ multiplex PCR, and TCRdb holds only the in-frame ones, with some missing. Of tens of thousands of clones listed, around 90% were seen once; the top ten hold about 0.36%. The chain combines TRBV2 with TRBJ2-3, with TRBD2 identical over 13 bases. The source is a female donor with multiple sclerosis, enrolled in a pregnancy study. This specimen consisted of CD4+ T cells from peripheral blood mononuclear cells, obtained before pregnancy. DNA for the CDR3: TGTGCCAGCAGTCCACTAGCGGGAGGGGGGGATACGCAGTATTTT. Protein sequence: CASSPLAGGGDTQYF.